The clone carrying this TCR beta chain was counted once. This same CDR3 is encoded by further DNA sequences in the sample. Sequencing targeted expressed TCRB transcripts, as all isolated RNA had been reverse transcribed. Generated by immunoSEQ multiplex PCR, the TCRdb table keeps only in-frame clones and is missing some. The sample shows approximately 470,000 clones, 30% of them seen only once. Germline V gives CDR1 SGHTA, CDR2 FQGNSA. This CDR3 is built from 14 residues. Trimming stripped 4 bases from V and 4 bases from J, with 13 bases between. This specimen comes from a study of beta chain features in type 1 diabetes.

The specimen sequenced was naive CD4+ T cells from blood. This receptor was obtained from a man aged 18 to 29 in good health. The chain uses TRBV7-2 and TRBJ1-1, with D perhaps matching TRBD1 (5 bases). The CDR3 DNA sequence: TGTGCCAGCAGCTCCCGCCTAGGGACCACTGAAGCTTTCTTT. Translation: CASSSRLGTTEAFF.